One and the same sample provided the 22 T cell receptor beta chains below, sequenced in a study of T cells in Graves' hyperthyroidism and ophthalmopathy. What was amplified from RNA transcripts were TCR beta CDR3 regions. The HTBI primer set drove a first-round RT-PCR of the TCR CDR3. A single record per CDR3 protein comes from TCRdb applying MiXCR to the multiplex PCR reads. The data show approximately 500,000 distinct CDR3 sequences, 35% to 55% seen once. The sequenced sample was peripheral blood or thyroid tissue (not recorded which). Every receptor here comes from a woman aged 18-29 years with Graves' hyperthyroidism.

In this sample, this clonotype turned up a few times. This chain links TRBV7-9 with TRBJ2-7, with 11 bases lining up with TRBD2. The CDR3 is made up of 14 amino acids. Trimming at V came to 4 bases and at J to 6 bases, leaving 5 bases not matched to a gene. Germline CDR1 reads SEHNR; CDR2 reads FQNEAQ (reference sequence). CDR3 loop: CASSSGLAGGEQYF. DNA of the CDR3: TGTGCCAGCAGCTCCGGACTAGCGGGTGGCGAGCAGTACTTC.

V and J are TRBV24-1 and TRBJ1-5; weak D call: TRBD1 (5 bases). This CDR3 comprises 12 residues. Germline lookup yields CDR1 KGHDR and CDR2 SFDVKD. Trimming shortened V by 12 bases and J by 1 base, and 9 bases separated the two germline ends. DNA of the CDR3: TGTGCCGCCGGGGACAGCAATCAGCCCCAGCATTTT. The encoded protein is CAAGDSNQPQHF.

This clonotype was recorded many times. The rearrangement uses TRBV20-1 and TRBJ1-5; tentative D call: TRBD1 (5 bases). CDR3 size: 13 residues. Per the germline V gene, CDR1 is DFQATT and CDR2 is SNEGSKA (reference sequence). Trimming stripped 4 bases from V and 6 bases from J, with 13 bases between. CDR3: CSANRDLSQPQHF. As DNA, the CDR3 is TGCAGTGCTAACCGGGACCTCTCTCAGCCCCAGCATTTT.

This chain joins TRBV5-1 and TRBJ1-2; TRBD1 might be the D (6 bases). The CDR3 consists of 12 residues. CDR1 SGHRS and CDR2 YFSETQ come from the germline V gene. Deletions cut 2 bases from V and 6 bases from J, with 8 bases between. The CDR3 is CASSFAGDGYTF. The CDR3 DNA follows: TGCGCCAGCAGCTTCGCAGGGGATGGCTACACCTTC.

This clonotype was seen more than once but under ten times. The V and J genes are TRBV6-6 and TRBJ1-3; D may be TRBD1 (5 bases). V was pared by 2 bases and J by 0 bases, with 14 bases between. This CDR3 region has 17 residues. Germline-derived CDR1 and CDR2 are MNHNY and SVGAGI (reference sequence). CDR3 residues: CASSYAGPPSSGNTIYF. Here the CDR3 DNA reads TGTGCCAGCAGTTACGCGGGGCCCCCCAGCTCTGGAAACACCATATATTTT.

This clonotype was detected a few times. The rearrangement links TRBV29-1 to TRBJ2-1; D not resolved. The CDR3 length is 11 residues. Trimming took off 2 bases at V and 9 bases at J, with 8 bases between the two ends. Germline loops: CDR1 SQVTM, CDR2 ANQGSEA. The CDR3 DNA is TGCAGCGTTGAACCCTGGGGTGAGCAGTTCTTC. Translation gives CSVEPWGEQFF.

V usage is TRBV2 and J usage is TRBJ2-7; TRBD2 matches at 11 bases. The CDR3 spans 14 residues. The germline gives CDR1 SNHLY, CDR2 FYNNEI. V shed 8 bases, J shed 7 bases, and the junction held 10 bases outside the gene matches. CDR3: CASGGQRTSGEQYF. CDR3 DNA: TGTGCCAGCGGGGGACAACGGACTAGCGGGGAGCAGTACTTC.

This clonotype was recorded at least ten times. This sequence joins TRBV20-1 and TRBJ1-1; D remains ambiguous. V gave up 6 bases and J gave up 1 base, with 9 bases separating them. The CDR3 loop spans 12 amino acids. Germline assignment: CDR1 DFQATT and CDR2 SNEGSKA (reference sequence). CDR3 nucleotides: TGCAGTGCCTGGAGGAGGAACACTGAAGCTTTCTTT. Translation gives CSAWRRNTEAFF.

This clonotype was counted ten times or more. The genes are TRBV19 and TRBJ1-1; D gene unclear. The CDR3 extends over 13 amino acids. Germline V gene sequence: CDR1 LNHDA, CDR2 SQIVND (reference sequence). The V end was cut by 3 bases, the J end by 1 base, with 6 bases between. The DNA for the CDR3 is TGTGCCAGTAGTATGGGGAGGAACACTGAAGCTTTCTTT. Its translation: CASSMGRNTEAFF.

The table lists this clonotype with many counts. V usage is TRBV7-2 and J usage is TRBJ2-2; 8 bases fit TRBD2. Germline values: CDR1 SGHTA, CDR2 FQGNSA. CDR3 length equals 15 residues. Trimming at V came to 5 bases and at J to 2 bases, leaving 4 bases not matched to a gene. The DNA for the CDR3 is TGTGCCAGCAGCCTTATAGCGGGAAACACCGGGGAGCTGTTTTTT. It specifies CASSLIAGNTGELFF.

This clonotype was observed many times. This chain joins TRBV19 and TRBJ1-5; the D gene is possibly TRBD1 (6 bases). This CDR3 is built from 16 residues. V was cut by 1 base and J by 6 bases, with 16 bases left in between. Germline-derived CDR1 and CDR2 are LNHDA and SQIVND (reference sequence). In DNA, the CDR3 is TGTGCCAGTAGTATAGGATACAGGGAGTCTGGTCAGCCCCAGCATTTT. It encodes CASSIGYRESGQPQHF.

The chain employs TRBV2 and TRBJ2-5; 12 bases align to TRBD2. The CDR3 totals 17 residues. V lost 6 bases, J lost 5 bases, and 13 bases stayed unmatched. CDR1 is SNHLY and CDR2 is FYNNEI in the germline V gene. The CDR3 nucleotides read TGTGCCAGCAGCCCAGGACTAGCGGGACAGGGAGGGGAGACCCAGTACTTC. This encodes CASSPGLAGQGGETQYF.

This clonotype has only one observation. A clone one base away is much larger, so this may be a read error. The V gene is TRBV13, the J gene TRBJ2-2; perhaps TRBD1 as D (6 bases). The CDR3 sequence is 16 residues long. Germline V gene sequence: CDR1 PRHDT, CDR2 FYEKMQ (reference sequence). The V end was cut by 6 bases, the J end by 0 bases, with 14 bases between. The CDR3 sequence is CASSRGRSANTGELFF. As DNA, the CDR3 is TGTGCCAGCAGTAGGGGGAGATCCGCGAACACCGGGGAGCTGTTTTTT.

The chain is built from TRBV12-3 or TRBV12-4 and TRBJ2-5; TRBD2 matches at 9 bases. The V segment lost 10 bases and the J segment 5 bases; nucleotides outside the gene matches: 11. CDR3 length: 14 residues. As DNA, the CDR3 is TGTGCCATCGCTGCCGCGGGAGGGCGGGAGACCCAGTACTTC. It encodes CAIAAAGGRETQYF.

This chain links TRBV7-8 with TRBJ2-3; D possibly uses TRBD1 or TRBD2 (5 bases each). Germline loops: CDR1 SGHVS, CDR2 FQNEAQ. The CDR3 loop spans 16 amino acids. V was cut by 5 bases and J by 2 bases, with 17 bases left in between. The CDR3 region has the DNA TGTGCCAGCAGCACCCGGGACCACCGGAACACAGATACGCAGTATTTT. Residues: CASSTRDHRNTDTQYF.

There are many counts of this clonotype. Written as DNA, the CDR3 is TGCAGCGTAGCCGGGACAGGGGGCACCGGGGAGCTGTTTTTT. It encodes CSVAGTGGTGELFF. J is TRBJ2-2 and V is TRBV29-1, with 11 bases that match TRBD1. V was pared by 6 bases and J by 4 bases, with 4 bases of the junction left unmatched. Germline CDR1 SQVTM, CDR2 ANQGSEA. The CDR3 has 14 amino acids.

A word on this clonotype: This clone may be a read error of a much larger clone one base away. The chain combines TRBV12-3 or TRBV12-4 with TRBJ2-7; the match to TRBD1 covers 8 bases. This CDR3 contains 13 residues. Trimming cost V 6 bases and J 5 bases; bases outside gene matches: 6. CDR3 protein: CASSLSGGNEQYF. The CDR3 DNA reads TGTGCCAGCAGCTTGTCAGGGGGCAACGAGCAGTACTTC.

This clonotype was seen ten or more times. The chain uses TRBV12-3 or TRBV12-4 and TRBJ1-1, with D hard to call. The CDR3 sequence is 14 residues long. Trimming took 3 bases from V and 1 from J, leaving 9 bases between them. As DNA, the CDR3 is TGTGCCAGCAGTTTGCACAGCGCGAACACTGAAGCTTTCTTT. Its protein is CASSLHSANTEAFF.

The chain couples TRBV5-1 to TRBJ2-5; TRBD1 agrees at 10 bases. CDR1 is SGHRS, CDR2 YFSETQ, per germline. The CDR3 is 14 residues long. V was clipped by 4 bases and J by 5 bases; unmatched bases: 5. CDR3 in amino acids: CASSKPGQGETQYF. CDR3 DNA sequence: TGCGCCAGCAGCAAACCGGGACAGGGGGAGACCCAGTACTTC.

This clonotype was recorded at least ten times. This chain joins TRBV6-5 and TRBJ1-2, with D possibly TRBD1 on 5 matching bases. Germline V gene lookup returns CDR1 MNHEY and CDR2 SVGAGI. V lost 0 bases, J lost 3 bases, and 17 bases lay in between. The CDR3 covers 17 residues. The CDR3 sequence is CASSYSVDGGSDYGYTF. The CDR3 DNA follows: TGTGCCAGCAGTTACTCGGTTGATGGGGGATCCGACTATGGCTACACCTTC.

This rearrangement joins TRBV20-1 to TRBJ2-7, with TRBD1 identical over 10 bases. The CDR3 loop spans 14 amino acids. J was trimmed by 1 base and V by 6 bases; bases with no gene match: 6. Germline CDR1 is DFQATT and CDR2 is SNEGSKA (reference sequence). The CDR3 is CSAAGTGDSYEQYF. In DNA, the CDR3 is TGCAGTGCCGCCGGGACAGGGGATTCCTACGAGCAGTACTTC.

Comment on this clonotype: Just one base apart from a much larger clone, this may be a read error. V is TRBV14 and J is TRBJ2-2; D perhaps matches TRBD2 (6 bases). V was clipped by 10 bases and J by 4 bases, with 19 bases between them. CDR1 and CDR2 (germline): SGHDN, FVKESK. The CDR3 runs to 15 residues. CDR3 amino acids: CATTPGDLSTGELFF. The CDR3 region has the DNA TGTGCCACCACCCCGGGGGACCTGAGCACCGGGGAGCTGTTTTTT.